The 26 T cell receptor beta chains below all came from one sample that was sequenced in a study of T cells in localized non-small cell lung cancer. Using immunoSEQ multiplex PCR, the repertoire was profiled, and TCRdb retains in-frame clones only, with some absent. Among about 31,000 clones listed, roughly 94% were seen once. Sequences were derived from peripheral blood, sampled before any cancer treatment. These receptor sequences come from a woman aged 35 to 69 with stage I lung adenocarcinoma.

V is TRBV14 and J is TRBJ1-1; possibly TRBD1 for D (5 bases). The CDR3 has 12 residues. The V and J ends lost 5 bases and 4 bases respectively, with 8 bases between them. Per germline, CDR1 SGHDN and CDR2 FVKESK. The CDR3: CASSTQVTEAFF. In nucleotides, the CDR3 is TGTGCCAGCAGCACACAGGTCACTGAAGCTTTCTTT.

The V gene is TRBV19, the J gene TRBJ2-2; a weak D match, TRBD1 (5 bases). CDR3 length equals 15 residues. Per germline, CDR1 LNHDA and CDR2 SQIVND (reference sequence). Trimming cost V 4 bases and J 4 bases, with 13 bases left between them. CDR3 region: CASSSLRDPTGELFF. CDR3 nucleotide sequence: TGTGCCAGTAGTAGCCTCAGGGATCCCACCGGGGAGCTGTTTTTT.

The chain recombines TRBV28 with TRBJ1-2; maybe TRBD1 (5 bases). CDR3 size: 15 residues. Germline lookup yields CDR1 MDHEN and CDR2 SYDVKM. Trimming left V 6 bases short and J 7 bases short, with 21 bases between. Here the CDR3 reads CASRPPRGVLAGYTF. CDR3 DNA sequence: TGTGCCAGCAGACCTCCCCGGGGGGTTTTGGCTGGCTACACCTTC.

This clone has only a few counts. This chain joins TRBV27 and TRBJ1-6, with no clear D. The CDR3 extends over 16 amino acids. CDR1 and CDR2 from the germline V gene are MNHEY and SMNVEV (reference sequence). Deletions cut 4 bases from V and 3 bases from J, with 13 bases between. The CDR3 region is CASSSAWRNYNSPLHF. The CDR3 nucleotides read TGTGCCAGCAGTTCGGCTTGGAGGAACTATAATTCACCCCTCCACTTT.

This clone has only one observation. Distinct nucleotide sequences in the sample also encode this CDR3. The chain links TRBV6-1 to TRBJ2-2; D not resolved. The germline CDR1 and CDR2 sequences are MNHNS and SASEGT. V dropped 5 bases and J dropped 2 bases, with 6 bases sitting between them. The CDR3 covers 13 residues. In nucleotides, the CDR3 is TGTGCCAGCAGTTGGGTAAACACCGGGGAGCTGTTTTTT. Its translation is CASSWVNTGELFF.

The chain carries TRBV18 and TRBJ1-5; TRBD1 is a possible D gene (5 bases). This CDR3 is built from 13 residues. CDR1 is KGHSH, CDR2 LQKENI, per germline. V lost 6 bases and J lost 10, with 16 bases in between. The CDR3 here is CASSSTASVPQHF. The CDR3 coding sequence is TGTGCCAGCTCGTCGACAGCCTCGGTACCCCAGCATTTT.

This chain joins TRBV5-1 and TRBJ2-1; weak D call: TRBD2 (5 bases). CDR1 SGHRS and CDR2 YFSETQ come from the germline V gene. V was pared by 0 bases and J by 1 base, with 11 bases between. The CDR3 runs to 16 residues. DNA for the CDR3: TGCGCCAGCAGCTTGGCTAGCTTAGTGTCCTACAATGAGCAGTTCTTC. It translates to CASSLASLVSYNEQFF.

This chain uses TRBV7-2 with TRBJ2-7, with 9 bases identical to TRBD1. The J segment lost 5 bases and the V segment lost 5 bases, leaving 10 bases of the junction unmatched. The CDR3 length is 15 residues. The germline V gene has CDR1 SGHTA and CDR2 FQGNSA. This chain's CDR3 is CASSPNGQGSDEQYF. In DNA form, the CDR3 reads TGTGCCAGCAGCCCAAACGGACAGGGGTCCGACGAGCAGTACTTC.

The V call is TRBV25-1, the J call TRBJ1-2; 7 nucleotides agree with TRBD1. V lost 4 bases, J lost 4 bases, and 9 bases stayed unmatched. CDR3 length: 15 residues. Germline V lookup: CDR1 MGHDK, CDR2 SYGVNS. The CDR3 DNA follows: TGTGCCAGCAGTGCTGAAAGGGGGCGAGGCTATGGCTACACCTTC. Translating gives CASSAERGRGYGYTF.

J is TRBJ1-4 and V is TRBV5-6; D unclear. V lost 1 base and J 4 bases, leaving 11 bases between the germline ends. CDR1 is SGHDT and CDR2 is YYEEEE in the germline V gene. CDR3 length: 15 amino acids. CDR3 protein: CASSLFQASNEKLFF. For the CDR3, the DNA is TGTGCCAGCAGCTTGTTCCAGGCGAGTAATGAAAAACTGTTTTTT.

V gene TRBV5-1 combines with J gene TRBJ2-2; TRBD2 agrees at 11 bases. The germline CDR1 and CDR2 sequences are SGHRS and YFSETQ. The CDR3 is made up of 16 amino acids. The ends lost 1 base at V and 5 bases at J; junction bases unmatched: 4. DNA for the CDR3: TGCGCCAGCAGCTTGTTACTAGCGGGAGATACCGGGGAGCTGTTTTTT. It yields the protein CASSLLLAGDTGELFF.

This clone was recorded only once. CDR3 sequence reads: CASRPTGSSYNEQFF. CDR3 sequence (DNA): TGTGCCAGCAGACCCACTGGGAGCTCCTACAATGAGCAGTTCTTC. V is TRBV6-4 and J is TRBJ2-1, with D perhaps TRBD2 (5 bases). V was pared by 6 bases and J by 0 bases, with 12 bases between. The germline CDR1 and CDR2 sequences are MRHNA and SNTAGT. The CDR3 is made up of 15 amino acids.

V usage is TRBV5-1 and J usage is TRBJ2-3; D is unclear. The ends were cut back, 5 bases at V and 6 bases at J, with 13 bases in the middle. Per the germline V gene, CDR1 is SGHRS and CDR2 is YFSETQ. CDR3 length equals 13 residues. The CDR3 sequence is CASRQKDGDTQYF. CDR3 DNA: TGCGCCAGCAGACAGAAAGATGGGGATACGCAGTATTTT.

The chain uses TRBV20-1 and TRBJ2-7; perhaps TRBD1 as D (6 bases). The ends were cut back, 6 bases at V and 7 bases at J, with 13 bases in the middle. The CDR3 contains 11 residues. Per the germline V gene, CDR1 is DFQATT and CDR2 is SNEGSKA (reference sequence). CDR3: CSAANRVEQYF. The CDR3 DNA reads as TGCAGTGCGGCGAACAGGGTAGAGCAGTACTTC.

This chain uses TRBV10-3 with TRBJ1-2; TRBD1 agrees at 9 bases. The CDR3 covers 14 residues. Germline loops: CDR1 ENHRY, CDR2 SYGVKD. V was clipped by 3 bases and J by 7 bases; unmatched bases: 6. The CDR3 region has the DNA TGTGCCATCAGTGAAACCGGGACAGGGTTTGGCTACACCTTC. Its protein is CAISETGTGFGYTF.

The chain employs TRBV18 and TRBJ2-7, with D possibly being TRBD1 (6 bases). V was pared by 0 bases and J by 10 bases, with 16 bases between. Germline lookup yields CDR1 KGHSH and CDR2 LQKENI. The CDR3 sequence is 14 residues long. The CDR3 is CASSPPTGPTSQYF. The CDR3, as DNA: TGTGCCAGCTCACCACCGACAGGACCTACGAGCCAGTACTTC.

The rearrangement joins TRBV10-3 to TRBJ1-2, with 8 bases that match TRBD1. The V and J ends lost 0 bases and 4 bases, in that order; junction bases with no gene match: 1. This CDR3 is 14 amino acids long. Germline V gives CDR1 ENHRY, CDR2 SYGVKD. In nucleotides, the CDR3 is TGTGCCATCAGTGAGTCTGGGACAGGCTATGGCTACACCTTC. Its translation is CAISESGTGYGYTF.

This clone has a single count. The V and J genes are TRBV9 and TRBJ2-7; D might be TRBD2 (5 bases). Germline assignment: CDR1 SGDLS and CDR2 YYNGEE. This CDR3 has 15 residues. V was shortened by 4 bases and J by 3 bases, with 17 bases between the two germline ends. The CDR3 is CASSPRGEGFYEQYF. In DNA, the CDR3 is TGTGCCAGCAGCCCTCGGGGTGAAGGGTTCTACGAGCAGTACTTC.

The rearrangement links TRBV7-9 to TRBJ2-2, with D possibly being TRBD1 (6 bases). CDR3 length: 17 residues. Trimming left V 2 bases short and J 1 base short, with 14 bases between. Germline-derived CDR1 and CDR2 are SEHNR and FQNEAQ (reference sequence). The CDR3 DNA follows: TGTGCCAGCAGCTTATCTGTGGGGGCTCTGAACACCGGGGAGCTGTTTTTT. It encodes CASSLSVGALNTGELFF.

This clone appeared once. CDR3: CASSLAGYNEQFF. The CDR3 nucleotides are TGTGCCAGCAGCTTAGCGGGCTACAATGAGCAGTTCTTC. The chain combines TRBV11-3 with TRBJ2-1; the D is unclear. Germline-derived CDR1 and CDR2 are SGHNT and YENEEA. The CDR3 runs to 13 residues. Trimming shortened V by 1 base and J by 3 bases, and 4 bases separated the two germline ends.

The chain couples TRBV5-6 to TRBJ2-7, with 7 nucleotides matching TRBD1. The CDR3 length is 13 residues. Germline-derived CDR1 and CDR2 are SGHDT and YYEEEE. Germline trimming cut 3 bases from V and 4 bases from J; bases unmatched to any gene: 4. For the CDR3, the DNA is TGTGCCAGCAGCTGGGGACAGCCTTACGAGCAGTACTTC. Its translation: CASSWGQPYEQYF.

The chain employs TRBV5-5 and TRBJ1-5; possibly TRBD1 for D (5 bases). CDR3 size: 17 residues. The V end was cut by 2 bases, the J end by 2 bases, with 17 bases between. Looked up from germline, CDR1 is SGHKS and CDR2 is YYEKEE (reference sequence). The CDR3 coding sequence is TGTGCCAGCAGCTTAAGATTAGACCGAGGGGGCAATCAGCCCCAGCATTTT. Amino acids: CASSLRLDRGGNQPQHF.

The chain carries TRBV18 and TRBJ2-5, with TRBD2 matching over 11 bases. Trimming at V came to 3 bases and at J to 5 bases, leaving 5 bases not matched to a gene. The CDR3 extends over 15 amino acids. Germline V lookup: CDR1 KGHSH, CDR2 LQKENI. The CDR3 DNA is TGTGCCAGCTCACCCCTAGCGGGAGGAGGGGAGACCCAGTACTTC. Its translation is CASSPLAGGGETQYF.

The gene calls are TRBV7-2 and TRBJ2-3; D is possibly TRBD2 (6 bases). Trimming took 5 bases from V and 1 from J, leaving 19 bases between them. CDR1 and CDR2 from the germline V gene are SGHTA and FQGNSA. The CDR3 runs 17 residues. The CDR3 here is CASSRSGGSLRTDTQYF. DNA for the CDR3: TGTGCCAGCAGCCGTAGCGGAGGGAGTTTGCGCACAGATACGCAGTATTTT.

The chain uses TRBV7-2 and TRBJ1-2; TRBD1 aligns across 12 bases. After removal of 3 bases from V and 4 bases from J, the junction contained 3 bases not matched to a gene. Germline V gene sequence: CDR1 SGHTA, CDR2 FQGNSA. The CDR3 has 15 amino acids. The CDR3 DNA is TGTGCCAGCAGCTTGGGACAGGGGGCCTTCTATGGCTACACCTTC. The encoded protein is CASSLGQGAFYGYTF.

This chain connects TRBV11-3 to TRBJ2-1; tentatively, D is TRBD2 (6 bases). Deletions cut 1 base from V and 9 bases from J, with 10 bases between. The germline CDR1 and CDR2 sequences are SGHNT and YENEEA. The CDR3 sequence is 13 residues long. CDR3 in DNA: TGTGCCAGCAGCTTAGGGGGGGATGCTGAGCAGTTCTTC. This sequence encodes CASSLGGDAEQFF.